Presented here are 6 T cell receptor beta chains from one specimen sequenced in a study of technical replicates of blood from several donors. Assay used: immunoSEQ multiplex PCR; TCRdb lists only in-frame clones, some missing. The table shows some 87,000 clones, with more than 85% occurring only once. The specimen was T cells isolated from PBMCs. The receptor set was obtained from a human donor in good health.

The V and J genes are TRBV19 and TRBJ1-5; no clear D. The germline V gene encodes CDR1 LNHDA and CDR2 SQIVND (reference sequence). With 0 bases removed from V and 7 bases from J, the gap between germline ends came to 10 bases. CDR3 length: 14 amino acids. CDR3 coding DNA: TGTGCCAGTAGTATAGACCAAGAGGTACAGCCCCAGCATTTT. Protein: CASSIDQEVQPQHF.

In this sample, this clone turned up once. For the CDR3, the DNA is TGCGCCAGCAGCCCAGGACTAGAGTACGAGCAGTACTTC. Translated: CASSPGLEYEQYF. V gene TRBV4-3 combines with J gene TRBJ2-7; 7 nucleotides align to TRBD2. The CDR3 totals 13 residues. Germline V gives CDR1 LGHNA, CDR2 YSLEER. The J segment lost 4 bases and the V segment lost 4 bases, leaving 4 bases of the junction unmatched.

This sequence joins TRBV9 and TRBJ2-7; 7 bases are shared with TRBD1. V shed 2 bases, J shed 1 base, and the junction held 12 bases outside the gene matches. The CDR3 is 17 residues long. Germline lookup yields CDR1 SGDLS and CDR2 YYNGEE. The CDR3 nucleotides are TGTGCCAGCAGCGTCGGACTCGGACAGGAATTATCCTACGAGCAGTACTTC. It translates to CASSVGLGQELSYEQYF.

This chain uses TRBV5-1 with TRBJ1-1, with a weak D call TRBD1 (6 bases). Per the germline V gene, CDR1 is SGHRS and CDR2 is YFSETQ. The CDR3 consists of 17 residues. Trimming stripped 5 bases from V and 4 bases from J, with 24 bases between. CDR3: CASSRSGGALTGTEAFF. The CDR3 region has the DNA TGCGCCAGCAGTCGCTCCGGGGGGGCCCTTACGGGCACTGAAGCTTTCTTT.

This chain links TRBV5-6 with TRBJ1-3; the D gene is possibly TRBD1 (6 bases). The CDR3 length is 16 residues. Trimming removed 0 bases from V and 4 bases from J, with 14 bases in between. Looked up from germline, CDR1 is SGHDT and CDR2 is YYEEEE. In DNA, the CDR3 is TGTGCCAGCAGCTTGGTGACAGGCCTGCCAGGAAACACCATATATTTT. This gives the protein CASSLVTGLPGNTIYF.

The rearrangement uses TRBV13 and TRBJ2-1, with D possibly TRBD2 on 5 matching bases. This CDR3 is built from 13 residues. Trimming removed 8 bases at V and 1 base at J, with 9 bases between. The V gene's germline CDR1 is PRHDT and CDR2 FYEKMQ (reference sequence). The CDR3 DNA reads TGTGCCAGCCGGGAAAGGTCCTACAATGAGCAGTTCTTC. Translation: CASRERSYNEQFF.